This is a list of T cell receptor beta chains from one sample in a study of blood T cell repertoires in COVID-19. TCRdb's table, derived via immunoSEQ multiplex PCR, lists solely in-frame clones and lacks some. The table has around 180,000 clones, approximately 83% seen once; the top ten hold roughly 11%. Sequencing was performed on peripheral blood. All receptors come from a human donor with active or convalescent COVID-19. The donor label of this sample is uncertain. Both conserved end residues are part of each CDR3. Each record gives: J gene, V gene, clone size, D gene, CDR3 protein, CDR3 DNA. A D gene is named only where the DNA matches it firmly. The size of a clone is reported for some rows only, either as once, few or many, or as a class for expanded clones.

TRBJ2-1 | TRBV3-1/TRBV3-2 | NA | NA | CASSALRGASYNEQFF | TGTGCCAGCAGCGCCCTCAGGGGGGCTTCCTACAATGAGCAGTTCTTC
TRBJ1-4 | TRBV4-3 | NA | NA | CASSQGARGVFGQSNEKLFF | TGCGCCAGCAGCCAAGGGGCCCGGGGGGTTTTCGGACAATCTAATGAAAAACTGTTTTTT
TRBJ2-4 | TRBV3-1/TRBV3-2 | once | TRBD1 | CASSITDRGSQYF | TGTGCCAGCAGCATAACTGACAGGGGGTCGCAGTACTTC
TRBJ2-5 | TRBV4-1 | NA | TRBD2 | CASSQAERGPLETQYF | TGCGCCAGCAGCCAAGCCGAGCGGGGACCTCTAGAGACCCAGTACTTC
TRBJ2-1 | TRBV30 | NA | NA | CAWSVSWGSNEQFF | TGTGCCTGGAGTGTAAGCTGGGGCTCCAATGAGCAGTTCTTC
TRBJ1-5 | TRBV24-1 | NA | TRBD1 | CATGGNRGVQPQHF | TGTGCCACCGGTGGCAACAGGGGGGTTCAGCCCCAGCATTTT
TRBJ1-2 | TRBV2 | NA | NA | CASSLRGSYGYTF | TGTGCCAGCTCCCTCCGAGGGAGCTATGGCTACACCTTC
TRBJ2-7 | TRBV5-1 | NA | NA | CASSLSTGSGEQYF | TGCGCCAGCAGCTTGTCCACAGGGAGTGGCGAGCAGTACTTC
TRBJ2-5 | TRBV18 | NA | TRBD2 | CASSPGLAGGKETQYF | TGTGCCAGCTCACCCGGACTAGCGGGGGGCAAAGAGACCCAGTACTTC
TRBJ1-3 | TRBV19 | once | NA | CASSIGNTGNTIYF | TGTGCCAGTAGTATAGGCAACACCGGGAACACCATATATTTT
TRBJ2-4 | TRBV7-2 | few | NA | CASSPQGNIQYF | TGTGCCAGCAGCCCACAGGGTAACATTCAGTACTTC
TRBJ2-5 | TRBV7-9 | NA | NA | CASSSPGGTGRSQETQYF | TGTGCCAGCAGCTCCCCGGGAGGGACAGGGAGGTCACAAGAGACCCAGTACTTC
TRBJ2-1 | TRBV25-1 | once | TRBD1 | CASSVQGVSYNEQFF | TGTGCCAGCAGTGTGCAGGGGGTCTCCTACAATGAGCAGTTCTTC
TRBJ2-1 | TRBV4-2 | NA | TRBD2 | CASSQNGGAHNEQFF | TGTGCCAGCAGCCAAAACGGGGGGGCCCACAATGAGCAGTTCTTC